The 31 T cell receptor beta chains listed next were all sequenced from one sample in a study of breast tumors, draining lymph nodes, adjacent tissues. One entry per CDR3 protein, called by TCRdb with MiXCR from the multiplex PCR reads. In the table there are approximately 170,000 distinct CDR3 sequences, 30% to 35% of which are singletons. Samples came from axillary lymph nodes draining the breast cancer. The material sequenced was axillary lymph node tissue. These TCRs come from a female donor with breast cancer. Some clones in this sample may be carry-over from other donors' samples.

Ten or more counts support this clonotype. The chain is built from TRBV5-5 and TRBJ2-1; 11 bases line up with TRBD2. Germline loops: CDR1 SGHKS, CDR2 YYEKEE (reference sequence). This CDR3 is 14 amino acids long. Unmatched junction bases numbered 9, after V lost 6 bases and J lost 10 bases. The CDR3 DNA is TGTGCCAGCAACGTACTAGCGGGGGAACGCGAGCAGTTCTTC. Encoded protein: CASNVLAGEREQFF.

The chain links TRBV5-5 to TRBJ2-1; 12 nucleotides agree with TRBD2. The CDR3 contains 16 residues. Trimming took 0 bases from V and 3 from J; bases not matched to a gene: 1. Germline CDR1 SGHKS, CDR2 YYEKEE (reference sequence). The CDR3 nucleotides are TGTGCCAGCAGCTTGGGGACTAGCGGGGACTACAATGAGCAGTTCTTC. It encodes CASSLGTSGDYNEQFF.

This clonotype was counted ten times or more. This chain joins TRBV7-2 and TRBJ2-7, with 11 nucleotides matching TRBD2. With 4 bases clipped from V and 5 bases from J, the junction kept 7 bases outside the gene matches. The CDR3 runs to 15 residues. CDR1 is SGHTA and CDR2 is FQGNSA in the germline V gene. DNA of the CDR3: TGTGCCAGCAGCTCTCCGGGACTAGCGGTCCACGAGCAGTACTTC. It translates to CASSSPGLAVHEQYF. The full variable domain, completed using reference TRBV7-2 and TRBJ2-7, is GAGVSQSPSNKVTEKGKDVELRCDPISGHTALYWYRQSLGQGLEFLIYFQGNSAPDKSGLPSDRFSAERTGGSVSTLTIQRTQQEDSAVYLCASSSPGLAVHEQYFGPGTRLTVT.

Details on this clonotype: One junction end does not reproduce the germline sequence, and a read error may be involved. The rearrangement links TRBV2 to TRBJ2-2; TRBD2 matches at 9 bases. The CDR3 length is 15 residues. Germline V lookup: CDR1 SNHLY, CDR2 FYNNEI. The CDR3 DNA reads TGTGCCAGCAGTGAAGGCGGGAGGGCCTTCGGGGAGCTGCCTTTT. It is translated as CASSEGGRAFGELPF. Filled out from reference TRBV2 and TRBJ2-2, the complete variable domain reads EPEVTQTPSHQVTQMGQEVILRCVPISNHLYFYWYRQILGQKVEFLVSFYNNEISEKSEIFDDQFSVERPDGSNFTLKIRSTKLEDSAMYFCASSEGGRAFGELPFGEGSRLTVL.

This clonotype showed up many times. CDR3 nucleotides: TGTGCCAGCAGCTTACTTCGGCGGGAGGGCCTGGTCAATGAGCAGTTCTTC. It encodes CASSLLRREGLVNEQFF. The rearrangement uses TRBV7-9 and TRBJ2-1, with 9 positions matching TRBD2. V was clipped by 2 bases and J by 6 bases; unmatched bases: 11. Germline V gene sequence: CDR1 SEHNR, CDR2 FQNEAQ (reference sequence). CDR3 length: 17 amino acids.

The chain carries TRBV19 and TRBJ1-2, with D possibly TRBD1 on 5 matching bases. V lost 6 bases, J lost 0 bases, and 11 bases lay in between. The CDR3 runs 14 residues. Germline V gives CDR1 LNHDA, CDR2 SQIVND (reference sequence). The CDR3 DNA follows: TGTGCCAGTAGGATACTGGGGGCTAACTATGGCTACACCTTC. Translation: CASRILGANYGYTF.

This clonotype was seen ten or more times. The rearrangement joins TRBV9 to TRBJ2-2; a weak D match, TRBD2 (6 bases). The CDR3 is 15 residues long. CDR1 SGDLS and CDR2 YYNGEE come from the germline V gene. Trimming removed 3 bases from V and 5 bases from J, with 14 bases in between. This CDR3 reads CASSGPSETTGELFF. The DNA of the CDR3 is TGTGCCAGCAGCGGCCCTAGCGAAACAACCGGGGAGCTGTTTTTT.

This clonotype occurred many times. The genes are TRBV10-3 and TRBJ2-3; 7 bases fit TRBD1. The ends lost 6 bases at V and 0 bases at J; junction bases unmatched: 3. Germline values: CDR1 ENHRY, CDR2 SYGVKD. The CDR3 spans 14 residues. The CDR3 loop reads CAIRTGLSTDTQYF. DNA of the CDR3: TGTGCCATCAGGACAGGGTTGAGCACAGATACGCAGTATTTT.

This rearrangement joins TRBV9 to TRBJ1-5, with D perhaps matching TRBD1 (6 bases). CDR3 length: 15 residues. Per the germline V gene, CDR1 is SGDLS and CDR2 is YYNGEE. V shed 4 bases and J shed 11 bases, with 22 bases lying between them. CDR3 sequence: CASSPLAGGLETQHF. Written as DNA, the CDR3 is TGTGCCAGCAGCCCACTAGCGGGGGGGCTTGAGACCCAGCATTTT.

This sequence joins TRBV2 and TRBJ1-4; TRBD1 agrees at 7 bases. CDR1 SNHLY and CDR2 FYNNEI come from the germline V gene. V trimming: 5 bases; J trimming: 4 bases; junction bases outside the gene matches: 13. The CDR3 has 17 amino acids. The CDR3 is CASSLQSGTAFNEKLFF. The CDR3 region has the DNA TGTGCCAGCAGTCTCCAGTCGGGGACAGCTTTTAATGAAAAACTGTTTTTT.

This clonotype was seen at least ten times. This rearrangement joins TRBV6-2 or TRBV6-3 to TRBJ2-3, with 9 bases lining up with TRBD2. Germline values: CDR1 MNHEY, CDR2 SVGEGT. The CDR3 is 16 amino acids. Unmatched junction bases numbered 6, after V lost 5 bases and J lost 0 bases. In DNA form, the CDR3 reads TGTGCCAGCAGTGCTAGCGGGGCCCCTAGCACAGATACGCAGTATTTT. Protein product: CASSASGAPSTDTQYF.

This clonotype has at least ten counts. The V gene is TRBV19, the J gene TRBJ2-2; 7 bases fit TRBD2. V trimming: 8 bases; J trimming: 2 bases; junction bases outside the gene matches: 8. The germline V gene encodes CDR1 LNHDA and CDR2 SQIVND (reference sequence). This CDR3 is 15 amino acids long. The CDR3 loop reads CASLPGDYNTGELFF. The CDR3 DNA reads as TGTGCCAGTCTCCCGGGGGACTATAACACCGGGGAGCTGTTTTTT.

Here the CDR3 DNA reads TGTGCCAGCAGCTTTGGACTAGCCCGATGGACCGGGGAGCTGTTTTTT. It encodes CASSFGLARWTGELFF. The V and J genes are TRBV11-2 and TRBJ2-2; the match to TRBD2 covers 8 bases. The germline V gene has CDR1 SGHAT and CDR2 FQNNGV. CDR3 size: 16 residues. The trim removed 3 bases at V and 5 bases at J, leaving 8 bases unmatched.

This clonotype was seen at least ten times. The V call is TRBV18, the J call TRBJ1-5, with 10 bases aligning to TRBD1. Unmatched junction bases numbered 3, after V lost 4 bases and J lost 6 bases. CDR3 length: 14 amino acids. In germline, CDR1 is KGHSH, CDR2 LQKENI. The DNA of the CDR3 is TGTGCCAGCTCACGTCGACAGGGGGCTCAGCCCCAGCATTTT. It codes for CASSRRQGAQPQHF. Full variable domain (missing parts from reference TRBV18 and TRBJ1-5): NAGVMQNPRHLVRRRGQEARLRCSPMKGHSHVYWYRQLPEEGLKFMVYLQKENIIDESGMPKERFSAEFPKEGPSILRIQQVVRGDSAAYFCASSRRQGAQPQHFGDGTRLSIL.

This clonotype was found a few times. A much bigger clone sits one base away, suggesting this may be a read error. The V and J genes are TRBV7-3 and TRBJ1-2, with D possibly being TRBD1 (5 bases). CDR3 length: 13 amino acids. The V and J ends lost 3 bases and 4 bases respectively, with 9 bases between them. Per germline, CDR1 SGHTA and CDR2 FQGTGA. This CDR3 reads CASSLGPGYGYTF. The CDR3 nucleotides are TGTGCCAGCAGCTTGGGGCCAGGCTATGGCTACACCTTC.

A remark on this clonotype: A much larger clonotype is one base distant, so this may be a read error. The rearrangement joins TRBV6-5 to TRBJ2-5, with D tentatively TRBD1 (6 bases). Germline CDR1 and CDR2: MNHEY and SVGAGI. Trimming removed 5 bases at V and 9 bases at J, with 19 bases between. This CDR3 is 14 amino acids long. The CDR3 region has the DNA TGTGCCAGCAGTCCCCGACGGACCCCAGGGGCCCAGTACTTC. Residues: CASSPRRTPGAQYF.

The sample holds many counts of this clonotype. The chain carries TRBV7-8 and TRBJ1-1; a possible D gene is TRBD1 (6 bases). The CDR3 consists of 15 residues. V shed 1 base and J shed 0 bases, with 9 bases lying between them. Germline V gives CDR1 SGHVS, CDR2 FQNEAQ. The CDR3 loop is CASSLVGGLNTEAFF. CDR3 coding DNA: TGTGCCAGCAGCTTAGTTGGGGGGCTGAACACTGAAGCTTTCTTT.

The genes are TRBV6-2 or TRBV6-3 and TRBJ1-5; weak D call: TRBD1 (6 bases). This CDR3 spans 16 amino acids. Trimming took 6 bases from V and 4 from J, leaving 19 bases between them. In germline, CDR1 is MNHEY, CDR2 SVGEGT. The CDR3 sequence: CASSPSTGKINQPQHF. For the CDR3, the DNA is TGTGCCAGCAGCCCTTCGACAGGCAAGATTAATCAGCCCCAGCATTTT.

The sample holds many counts of this clonotype. This chain connects TRBV18 to TRBJ2-2; perhaps D is TRBD1 or TRBD2 (5 bases each). The CDR3 has 16 amino acids. Germline V CDR1 and CDR2: KGHSH, LQKENI. Trimming took off 0 bases at V and 5 bases at J, with 13 bases between the two ends. The CDR3: CASSPPRGVRTGELFF. The CDR3 nucleotides read TGTGCCAGCTCACCACCGAGGGGCGTGCGGACCGGGGAGCTGTTTTTT.

This clonotype has ten or more counts. The V call is TRBV19, the J call TRBJ2-1; 14 nucleotides agree with TRBD2. The germline V gene encodes CDR1 LNHDA and CDR2 SQIVND (reference sequence). This CDR3 is 18 amino acids long. J gave up 9 bases and V 5 bases, and 15 bases lay outside the gene matches. CDR3 in amino acids: CASSPSPGLAGEGSEQFF. In DNA form, the CDR3 reads TGTGCCAGTAGTCCAAGCCCGGGACTAGCGGGAGAGGGAAGTGAGCAGTTCTTC.

This clonotype has a count of ten or more. The gene calls are TRBV7-3 and TRBJ2-3; D may be TRBD2 (6 bases). Germline V gene data show CDR1 as SGHTA and CDR2 as FQGTGA. The length of the CDR3 is 15 residues. V dropped 2 bases and J dropped 4 bases, with 13 bases sitting between them. CDR3 bases: TGTGCCAGCAGCTTACTCGGGCTAGCGTCAGATACGCAGTATTTT. It yields the protein CASSLLGLASDTQYF.

As regards this clonotype: A much larger clone differs from this one at a single base, so this may be a read error. The V and J genes are TRBV19 and TRBJ1-5, with TRBD1 matching 7 bases. Trimming removed 6 bases from V and 2 bases from J; junction bases left unmatched: 10. Germline CDR1 LNHDA, CDR2 SQIVND (reference sequence). This CDR3 spans 16 amino acids. DNA for the CDR3: TGTGCCAGTAGCAGAAGGGACAGCCTGGGCAATCAGCCCCAGCATTTT. Translation gives CASSRRDSLGNQPQHF.

The rearrangement links TRBV20-1 to TRBJ1-5, with 9 positions matching TRBD1. CDR1 and CDR2 from the germline V gene are DFQATT and SNEGSKA (reference sequence). Trimming cost V 6 bases and J 4 bases; bases outside gene matches: 13. The CDR3 has 16 residues. The CDR3: CSASGGQGTRNQPQHF. The DNA for the CDR3 is TGCAGTGCCAGCGGGGGACAGGGAACCCGGAATCAGCCCCAGCATTTT.

The table lists this clonotype with many counts. This sequence joins TRBV29-1 and TRBJ1-5; TRBD1 is a possible D gene (5 bases). The CDR3 has 13 amino acids. The V end lost 4 bases, the J end lost 1 base, and 8 bases lay between the germline ends. CDR1 SQVTM and CDR2 ANQGSEA come from the germline V gene. DNA for the CDR3: TGCAGCGTTGGGGGGGGGAGCAATCAGCCCCAGCATTTT. Translated: CSVGGGSNQPQHF.

The genes are TRBV19 and TRBJ1-1; perhaps TRBD1 as D (5 bases). Trimming removed 1 base at V and 6 bases at J, with 12 bases between. Germline V gene lookup returns CDR1 LNHDA and CDR2 SQIVND (reference sequence). This CDR3 spans 14 amino acids. The CDR3 reads CASSIGTGESEAFF. The CDR3 DNA reads as TGTGCCAGTAGTATAGGAACAGGCGAGTCTGAAGCTTTCTTT. The whole variable domain, remainder taken from reference TRBV19 and TRBJ1-1, is DGGITQSPKYLFRKEGQNVTLSCEQNLNHDAMYWYRQDPGQGLRLIYYSQIVNDFQKGDIAEGYSVSREKKESFPLTVTSAQKNPTAFYLCASSIGTGESEAFFGQGTRLTVV.

This chain's CDR3 is CASSKRSALNTEAFF. Here the CDR3 DNA reads TGTGCCAGTAGTAAACGTTCAGCTTTGAACACTGAAGCTTTCTTT. V usage is TRBV19 and J usage is TRBJ1-1; no clear D gene. CDR3 length: 15 amino acids. Germline V lookup: CDR1 LNHDA, CDR2 SQIVND (reference sequence). V shed 4 bases and J shed 0 bases, with 12 bases lying between them.

This clonotype was found many times. V and J are TRBV7-9 and TRBJ2-3; D gene unclear. Trimming took 0 bases from V and 1 from J, leaving 17 bases between them. Germline-derived CDR1 and CDR2 are SEHNR and FQNEAQ (reference sequence). The CDR3 runs to 18 residues. In DNA, the CDR3 is TGTGCCAGCAGCTTAGCGTGGGCAGGCAGCCCTCGCACAGATACGCAGTATTTT. It specifies CASSLAWAGSPRTDTQYF. Full variable domain (rest looked up from reference TRBV7-9 and TRBJ2-3): DTGVSQNPRHKITKRGQNVTFRCDPISEHNRLYWYRQTLGQGPEFLTYFQNEAQLEKSRLLSDRFSAERPKGSFSTLEIQRTEQGDSAMYLCASSLAWAGSPRTDTQYFGPGTRLTVL.

The rearrangement uses TRBV2 and TRBJ1-5; 9 positions match TRBD1. The length of the CDR3 is 18 residues. The germline V gene has CDR1 SNHLY and CDR2 FYNNEI. V lost 7 bases and J lost 4; bases outside the gene matches: 17. The CDR3 DNA follows: TGTGCCAGCAACCCCGGATTCTTACAGGGGGCGGGTAATCAGCCCCAGCATTTT. This translates into CASNPGFLQGAGNQPQHF.

The V and J genes are TRBV18 and TRBJ2-1; 7 bases are shared with TRBD2. In germline, CDR1 is KGHSH, CDR2 LQKENI. The CDR3 sequence is 16 residues long. Trimming removed 3 bases from V and 6 bases from J; junction bases left unmatched: 11. In DNA, the CDR3 is TGTGCCAGCTCACCTCCGGGACTCCCGGGGGGCAATGAGCAGTTCTTC. Encoded protein: CASSPPGLPGGNEQFF.

This clonotype has ten or more counts. The gene calls are TRBV7-9 and TRBJ1-6, with D possibly being TRBD1 (6 bases). V lost 1 base to trimming and J lost 5 bases, with 15 bases between them. The germline V gene encodes CDR1 SEHNR and CDR2 FQNEAQ (reference sequence). The CDR3 extends over 17 amino acids. For the CDR3, the DNA is TGTGCCAGCAGCTTAGATTACCGGGACACAAATAATTCACCCCTCCACTTT. It yields the protein CASSLDYRDTNNSPLHF. The full variable domain, its missing parts supplied by reference TRBV7-9 and TRBJ1-6, is DTGVSQNPRHKITKRGQNVTFRCDPISEHNRLYWYRQTLGQGPEFLTYFQNEAQLEKSRLLSDRFSAERPKGSFSTLEIQRTEQGDSAMYLCASSLDYRDTNNSPLHFGNGTRLTVT.

This clonotype was picked up many times. The chain recombines TRBV20-1 with TRBJ1-5; perhaps TRBD1 as D (6 bases). CDR3 length: 14 residues. Deletions cut 4 bases from V and 1 base from J, with 11 bases between. Looked up from germline, CDR1 is DFQATT and CDR2 is SNEGSKA (reference sequence). CDR3 nucleotide sequence: TGCAGTGCTAAGCAGGGGATCAGCAATCAGCCCCAGCATTTT. This encodes CSAKQGISNQPQHF.